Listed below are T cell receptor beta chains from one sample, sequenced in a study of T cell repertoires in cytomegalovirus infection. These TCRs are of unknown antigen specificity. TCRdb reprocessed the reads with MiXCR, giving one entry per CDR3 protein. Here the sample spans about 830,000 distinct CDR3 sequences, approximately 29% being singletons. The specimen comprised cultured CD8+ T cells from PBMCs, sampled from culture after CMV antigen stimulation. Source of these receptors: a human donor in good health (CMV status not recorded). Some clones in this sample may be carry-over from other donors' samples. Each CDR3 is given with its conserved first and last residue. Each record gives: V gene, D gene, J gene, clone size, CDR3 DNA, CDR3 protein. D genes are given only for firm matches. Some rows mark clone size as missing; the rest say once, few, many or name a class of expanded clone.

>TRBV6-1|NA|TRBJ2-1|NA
TGTGCCAGCAGTAATACAGGTTACAATGAGCAGTTCTTC
CASSNTGYNEQFF
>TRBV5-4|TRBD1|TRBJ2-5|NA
TGTGCCAGCAGCTTAGGATCTTATACAGGGGAAGAGACCCAGTACTTC
CASSLGSYTGEETQYF
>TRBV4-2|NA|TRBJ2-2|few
TGTGCCAGCAGCCAAGGACAGGCGAACACCGGGGAGCTGTTTTTT
CASSQGQANTGELFF
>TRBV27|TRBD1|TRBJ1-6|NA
TGTGCCAGCAGTTTAAACGCCCCGACAGGGTATAATTCACCCCTCCACTTT
CASSLNAPTGYNSPLHF
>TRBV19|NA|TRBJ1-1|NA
TGTGCCAGTAAAGAGGGAGAGGACACTGAAGCTTTCTTT
CASKEGEDTEAFF
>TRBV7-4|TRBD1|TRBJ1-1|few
TGTGCCAGCAGCCCTGGGACAGGGAGCGATGATGAAGCTTTCTTT
CASSPGTGSDDEAFF
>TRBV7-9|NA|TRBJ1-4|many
TGTGCCAGCAGCTCATTGGGGCGGCGGCTGAATGAAAAACTGTTTTTT
CASSSLGRRLNEKLFF
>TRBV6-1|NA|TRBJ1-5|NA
TGTGCCAGCAGTGAATACCAGCCCCAGCATTTT
CASSEYQPQHF
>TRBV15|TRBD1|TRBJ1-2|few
TGTGCCACCAGCAGCGTACAGGGGACTCACTATGGCTACACCTTC
CATSSVQGTHYGYTF
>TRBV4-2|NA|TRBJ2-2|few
TGTGCCAGCAGCCAAGACCCAGGGCAGGCCGGGGAGCTGTTTTTT
CASSQDPGQAGELFF
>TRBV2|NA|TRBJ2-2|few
TGTGCCAGCACCTGGCAGACGAACACCGGGGAGCTGTTTTTT
CASTWQTNTGELFF
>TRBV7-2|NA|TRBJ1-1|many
TGTGCCAGCAGCTTAGGAAATTGGGGGTGGAACACTGAAGCTTTCTTT
CASSLGNWGWNTEAFF
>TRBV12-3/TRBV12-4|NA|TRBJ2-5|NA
TGTGCCAGCGGAACTACCAGGGTACCGTACCAAGAGACCCAGTACTTC
CASGTTRVPYQETQYF
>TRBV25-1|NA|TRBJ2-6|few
TGTGCCAGCCGCGGGATCCAACGATCTGGGGCCAACGTCCTGACTTTC
CASRGIQRSGANVLTF
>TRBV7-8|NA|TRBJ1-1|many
TGTGCCAGCAGCTCGGGCCTGAGCGACACTGAAGCTTTCTTT
CASSSGLSDTEAFF
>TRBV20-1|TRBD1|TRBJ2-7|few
TGCAGTGCCTCAGGGGGTAACTCCTACGAGCAGTACTTC
CSASGGNSYEQYF
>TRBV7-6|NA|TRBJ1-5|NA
TGTGCCAGCAGCTTAGGGGACGGGGGGAATCGGCCCCAGCATTTT
CASSLGDGGNRPQHF
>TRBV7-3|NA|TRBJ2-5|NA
TGTGTCAGCAGCTACGAGGGGGGCCAAGAGACCCAGTACTTC
CVSSYEGGQETQYF
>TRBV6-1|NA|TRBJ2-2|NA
TGTGCCAGCAGTGTCGGGGGAGTCAGTTGGGCCGGGGAGCTGTTTTTT
CASSVGGVSWAGELFF
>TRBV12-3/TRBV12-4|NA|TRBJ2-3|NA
TGTGCCAGCGCTGTCGGTAGCGGCAGCACAGATACGCAGTATTTT
CASAVGSGSTDTQYF
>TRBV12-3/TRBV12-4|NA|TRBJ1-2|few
TGTGCCAGCAGTTTAAAGCCGGGGGGACTAACTGGCTACACCTTC
CASSLKPGGLTGYTF
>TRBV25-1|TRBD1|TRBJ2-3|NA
TGTGCCAGCGGGCGACAGGGGTTTGGCACAGATACGCAGTATTTT
CASGRQGFGTDTQYF
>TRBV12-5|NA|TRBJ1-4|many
TGTGCTAGTGGTTTGGTACTATCCGCAACTAATGAAAAACTGTTTTTT
CASGLVLSATNEKLFF
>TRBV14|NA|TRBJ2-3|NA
TGTGCCAACAGCCAACCGAACCTAGACTATTCCAGCACAGATACGCAGTATTTT
CANSQPNLDYSSTDTQYF
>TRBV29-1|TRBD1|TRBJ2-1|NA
TGCAGCGTCGGGACAGGGGCCTCCTACAATGAGCAGTTCTTC
CSVGTGASYNEQFF
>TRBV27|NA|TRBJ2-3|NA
TGTGCCAGCAGTTTATCCTCGGGACCAATCACAGATACGCAGTATTTT
CASSLSSGPITDTQYF
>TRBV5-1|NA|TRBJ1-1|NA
TGCGCCAGCAGCTTAAGAAGTTTCGGGGGGGGGAACACTGAAGCTTTCTTT
CASSLRSFGGGNTEAFF
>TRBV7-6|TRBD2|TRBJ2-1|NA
TGTGCCAGCACCCCTTTCGGACTAGAAGGGAAGGAGCAGTTCTTC
CASTPFGLEGKEQFF
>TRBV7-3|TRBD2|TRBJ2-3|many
TGTGCCAGCAGCTATAGCGGGGGGTTCACAGATACGCAGTATTTT
CASSYSGGFTDTQYF
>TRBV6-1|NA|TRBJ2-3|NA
TGTGCCAGCATTCCCGGGAGCCAAGATACGCAGTATTTT
CASIPGSQDTQYF
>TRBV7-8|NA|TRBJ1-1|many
TGTGCCAGCAGCTTTAGCAGACAGGACCTGAACACTGAAGCTTTCTTT
CASSFSRQDLNTEAFF
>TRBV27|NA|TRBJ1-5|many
TGTGCCAGCAGTTTAAAGGCTCTTAATCAGCCCCAGCATTTT
CASSLKALNQPQHF
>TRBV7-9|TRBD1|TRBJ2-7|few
TGTGCCAGCAGCGGGGACAGGGAATGGTACGAGCAGTACTTC
CASSGDREWYEQYF
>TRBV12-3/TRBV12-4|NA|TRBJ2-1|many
TGTGCCAGCACTCTGACAGATGAGCAGTTCTTC
CASTLTDEQFF
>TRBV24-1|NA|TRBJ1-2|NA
TGTGCCACCAACCGGGACAATATTTGGACCTTC
CATNRDNIWTF
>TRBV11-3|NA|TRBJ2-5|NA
TGTGCCAGCAGCTCACAGGAGGGCCAAGAGACCCAGTACTTC
CASSSQEGQETQYF
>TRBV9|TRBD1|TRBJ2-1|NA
TGTGCCAGCAGCGTAGGGGGACAGCTCAATGAGCAGTTCTTC
CASSVGGQLNEQFF
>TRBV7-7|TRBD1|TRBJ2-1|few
TGTGCTATAAGACAGGGGAACAATGAGCAGTTCTTC
CAIRQGNNEQFF
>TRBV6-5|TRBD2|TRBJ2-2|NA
TGTGCCAGCAATACAGGACTAGGCAACACCGGGGAGCTGTTTTTT
CASNTGLGNTGELFF